These 4 T cell receptor beta chains were all obtained from the same sample, sequenced in a study of early stage breast cancer tumors. This table comes from immunoSEQ multiplex PCR, and its TCRdb copy is limited to in-frame clones, with some not included. Of tens of thousands of clones in the sample, 83% were seen once. The material sequenced was blood. These TCRs come from a person aged 45 to 59 with breast cancer.

This clone appeared a few times. The chain is built from TRBV4-2 and TRBJ2-7, with D perhaps matching TRBD1 (5 bases). The CDR3 length is 14 residues. Germline V gene lookup returns CDR1 LGHNA and CDR2 YNFKEQ. V lost 0 bases to trimming and J lost 2 bases, with 8 bases between them. CDR3 DNA: TGTGCCAGCAGCCAAGATTCAGGGACCTACGAGCAGTACTTC. Translated: CASSQDSGTYEQYF.

V and J are TRBV7-2 and TRBJ2-3; 8 bases line up with TRBD1. V lost 5 bases and J lost 6; bases outside the gene matches: 7. The CDR3 covers 14 residues. The V gene's germline CDR1 is SGHTA and CDR2 FQGNSA. The CDR3 nucleotides are TGTGCCAGCAGCCAGCAGGGGGCGTGGGATACGCAGTATTTT. Translated: CASSQQGAWDTQYF. Using reference TRBV7-2 and TRBJ2-3 for the parts outside the CDR3, the full variable domain is GAGVSQSPSNKVTEKGKDVELRCDPISGHTALYWYRQSLGQGLEFLIYFQGNSAPDKSGLPSDRFSAERTGGSVSTLTIQRTQQEDSAVYLCASSQQGAWDTQYFGPGTRLTVL.

This rearrangement joins TRBV7-3 to TRBJ2-1; TRBD2 matches at 7 bases. The CDR3 is made up of 16 amino acids. CDR1 SGHTA and CDR2 FQGTGA come from the germline V gene. The ends lost 4 bases at V and 0 bases at J; junction bases unmatched: 6. In DNA, the CDR3 is TGTGCCAGCAGCTGGGCTAGCGGTGGCTCCTACAATGAGCAGTTCTTC. Translating gives CASSWASGGSYNEQFF.

The V and J genes are TRBV27 and TRBJ1-2, with 9 bases matching TRBD1. From germline, CDR1 is MNHEY and CDR2 SMNVEV (reference sequence). This CDR3 region has 13 residues. V trimming: 4 bases; J trimming: 7 bases; junction bases outside the gene matches: 4. CDR3 sequence: CASSYGTGSGYTF. The CDR3 DNA is TGTGCCAGCAGTTATGGGACAGGGAGTGGCTACACCTTC.